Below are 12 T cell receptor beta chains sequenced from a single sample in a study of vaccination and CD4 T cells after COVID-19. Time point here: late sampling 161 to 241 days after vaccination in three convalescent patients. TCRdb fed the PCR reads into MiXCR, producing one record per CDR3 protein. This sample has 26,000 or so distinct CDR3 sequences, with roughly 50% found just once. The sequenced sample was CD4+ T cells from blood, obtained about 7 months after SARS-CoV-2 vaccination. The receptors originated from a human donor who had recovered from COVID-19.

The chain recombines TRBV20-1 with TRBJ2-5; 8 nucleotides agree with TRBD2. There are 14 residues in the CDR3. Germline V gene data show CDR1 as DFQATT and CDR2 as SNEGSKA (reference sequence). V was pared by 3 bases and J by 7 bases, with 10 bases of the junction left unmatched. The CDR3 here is CSASGRAVGGTQYF. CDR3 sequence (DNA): TGCAGTGCTAGCGGGAGGGCCGTGGGAGGGACCCAGTACTTC.

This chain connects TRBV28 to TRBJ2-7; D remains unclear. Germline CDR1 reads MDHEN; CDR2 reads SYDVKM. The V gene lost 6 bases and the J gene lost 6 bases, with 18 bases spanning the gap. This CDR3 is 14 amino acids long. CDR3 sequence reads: CASSNRALSGEQYF. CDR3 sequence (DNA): TGTGCCAGCAGCAACCGGGCCCTATCGGGCGAGCAGTACTTC.

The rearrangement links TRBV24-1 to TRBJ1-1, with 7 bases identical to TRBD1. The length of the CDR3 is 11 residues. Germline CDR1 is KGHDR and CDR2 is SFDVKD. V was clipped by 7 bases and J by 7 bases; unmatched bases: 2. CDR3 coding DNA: TGTGCCACCAGACAGGGGCTTGAAGCTTTCTTT. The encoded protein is CATRQGLEAFF.

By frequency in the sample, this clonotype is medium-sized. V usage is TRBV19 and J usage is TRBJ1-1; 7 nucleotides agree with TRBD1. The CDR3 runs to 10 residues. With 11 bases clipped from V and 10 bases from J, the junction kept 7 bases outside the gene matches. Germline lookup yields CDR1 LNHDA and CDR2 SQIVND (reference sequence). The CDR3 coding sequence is TGTGCCTCAAAGGAGGGGGCAGCTTTCTTT. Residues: CASKEGAAFF.

The DNA for the CDR3 is TGTGCCACCAGCACCAGTAACTATGGCTACACCTTC. Residues: CATSTSNYGYTF. The V and J genes are TRBV15 and TRBJ1-2, with D unclear. CDR1 and CDR2 from the germline V gene are LNHNV and YYDKDF (reference sequence). This CDR3 has 12 residues. V lost 4 bases, J lost 1 base, and 4 bases lay in between.

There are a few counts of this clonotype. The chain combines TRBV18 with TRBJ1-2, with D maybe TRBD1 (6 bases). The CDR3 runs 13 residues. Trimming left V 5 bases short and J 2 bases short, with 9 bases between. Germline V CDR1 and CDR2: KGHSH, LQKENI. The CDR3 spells CASSEDRNYGYTF. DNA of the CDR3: TGTGCCAGCTCAGAGGACAGAAACTATGGCTACACCTTC.

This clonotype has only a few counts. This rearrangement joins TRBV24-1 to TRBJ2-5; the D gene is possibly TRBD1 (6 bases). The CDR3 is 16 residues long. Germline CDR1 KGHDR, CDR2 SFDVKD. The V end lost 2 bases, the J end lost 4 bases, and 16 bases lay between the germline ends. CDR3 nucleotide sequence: TGTGCCACCAGTGATTCCCAGCCACAGGGCTCAGAGACCCAGTACTTC. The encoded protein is CATSDSQPQGSETQYF.

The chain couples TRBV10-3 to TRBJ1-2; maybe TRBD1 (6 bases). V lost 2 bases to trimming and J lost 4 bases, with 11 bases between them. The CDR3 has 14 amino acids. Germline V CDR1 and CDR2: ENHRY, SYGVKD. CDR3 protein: CAISERGGAYGYTF. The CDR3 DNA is TGTGCCATCAGTGAGAGGGGGGGAGCCTATGGCTACACCTTC.

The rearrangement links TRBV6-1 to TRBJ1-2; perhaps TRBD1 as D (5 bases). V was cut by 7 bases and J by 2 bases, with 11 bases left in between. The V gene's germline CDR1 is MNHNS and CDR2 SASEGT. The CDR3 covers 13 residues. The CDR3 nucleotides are TGTGCCAGCACGGGACCGACAAACTATGGCTACACCTTC. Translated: CASTGPTNYGYTF.

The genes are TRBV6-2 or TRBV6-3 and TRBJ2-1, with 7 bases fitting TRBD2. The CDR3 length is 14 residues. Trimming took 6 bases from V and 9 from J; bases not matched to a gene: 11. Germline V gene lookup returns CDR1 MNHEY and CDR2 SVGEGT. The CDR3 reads CASSQGLVIGEQFF. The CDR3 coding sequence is TGTGCCAGCAGCCAAGGACTAGTCATTGGTGAGCAGTTCTTC.

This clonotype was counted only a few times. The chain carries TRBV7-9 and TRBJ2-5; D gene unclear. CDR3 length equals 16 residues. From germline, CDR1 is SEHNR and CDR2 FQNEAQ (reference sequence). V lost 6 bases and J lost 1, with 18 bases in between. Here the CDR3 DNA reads TGTGCCAGCAGAAAGGGTAGTAGTCACTCCCAAGAGACCCAGTACTTC. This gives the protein CASRKGSSHSQETQYF.

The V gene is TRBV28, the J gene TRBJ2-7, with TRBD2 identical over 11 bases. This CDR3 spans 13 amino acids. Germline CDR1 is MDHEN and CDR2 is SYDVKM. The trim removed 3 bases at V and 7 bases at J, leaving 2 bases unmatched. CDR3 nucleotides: TGTGCCAGCAGTTTGGGACTAGCGGCTGAGCAGTACTTC. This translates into CASSLGLAAEQYF.